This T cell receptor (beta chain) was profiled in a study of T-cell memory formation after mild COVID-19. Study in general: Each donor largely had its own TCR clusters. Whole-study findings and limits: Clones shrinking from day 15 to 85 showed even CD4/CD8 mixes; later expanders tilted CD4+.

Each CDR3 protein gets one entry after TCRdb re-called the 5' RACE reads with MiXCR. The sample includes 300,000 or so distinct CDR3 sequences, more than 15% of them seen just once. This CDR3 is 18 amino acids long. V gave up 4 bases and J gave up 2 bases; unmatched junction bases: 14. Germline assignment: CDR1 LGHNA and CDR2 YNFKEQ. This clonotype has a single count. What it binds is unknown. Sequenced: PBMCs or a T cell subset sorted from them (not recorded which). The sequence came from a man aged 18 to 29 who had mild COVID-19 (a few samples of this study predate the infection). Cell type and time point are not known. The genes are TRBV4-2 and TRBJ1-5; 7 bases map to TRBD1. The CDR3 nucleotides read TGTGCCAGCAGCCCAGGCGAGAGGGGGCGGTATCGCAATCAGCCCCAGCATTTT. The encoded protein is CASSPGERGRYRNQPQHF.